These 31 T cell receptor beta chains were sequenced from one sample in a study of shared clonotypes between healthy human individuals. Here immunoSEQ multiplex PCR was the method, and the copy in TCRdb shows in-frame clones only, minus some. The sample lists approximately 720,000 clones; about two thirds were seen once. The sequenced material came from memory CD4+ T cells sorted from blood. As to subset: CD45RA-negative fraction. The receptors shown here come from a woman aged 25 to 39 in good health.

The CDR3 reads CASSRDRGRDEQFF. CDR3 bases: TGTGCCAGTAGTAGGGACAGGGGGCGAGATGAGCAGTTCTTC. This chain uses TRBV19 with TRBJ2-1, with 12 bases fitting TRBD1. The junction had 3 bases not matched to a gene; V was cut back by 4 bases and J by 8 bases. This CDR3 region has 14 residues. The V gene's germline CDR1 is LNHDA and CDR2 SQIVND (reference sequence).

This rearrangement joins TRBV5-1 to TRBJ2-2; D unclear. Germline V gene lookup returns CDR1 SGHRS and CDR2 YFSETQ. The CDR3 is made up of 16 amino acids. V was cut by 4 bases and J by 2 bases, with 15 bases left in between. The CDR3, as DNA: TGCGCCAGCAGCCCGGGTATTGGGTTTAACACCGGGGAGCTGTTTTTT. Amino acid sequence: CASSPGIGFNTGELFF.

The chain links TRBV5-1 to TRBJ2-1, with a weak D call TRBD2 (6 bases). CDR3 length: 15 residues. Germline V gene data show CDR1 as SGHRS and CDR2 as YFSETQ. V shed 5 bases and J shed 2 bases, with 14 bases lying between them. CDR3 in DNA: TGCGCCAGCAGTAATAGCGGCTTCACCTACAATGAGCAGTTCTTC. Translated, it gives CASSNSGFTYNEQFF.

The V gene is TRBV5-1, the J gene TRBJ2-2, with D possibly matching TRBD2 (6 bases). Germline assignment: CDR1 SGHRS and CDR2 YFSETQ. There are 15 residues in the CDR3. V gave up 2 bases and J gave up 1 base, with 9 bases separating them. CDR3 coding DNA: TGCGCCAGCAGCTTCAGTAGCGGGAACACCGGGGAGCTGTTTTTT. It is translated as CASSFSSGNTGELFF.

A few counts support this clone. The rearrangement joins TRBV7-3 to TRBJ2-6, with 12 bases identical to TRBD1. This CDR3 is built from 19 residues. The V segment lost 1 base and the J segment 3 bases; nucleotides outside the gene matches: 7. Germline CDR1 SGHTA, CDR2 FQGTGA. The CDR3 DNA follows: TGTGCCAGCAGCTTAAATGCGGGACAGGGGGCCGGTGGGGCCAACGTCCTGACTTTC. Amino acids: CASSLNAGQGAGGANVLTF. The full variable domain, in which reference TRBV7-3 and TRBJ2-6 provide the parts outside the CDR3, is GAGVSQTPSNKVTEKGKYVELRCDPISGHTALYWYRQSLGQGPEFLIYFQGTGAADDSGLPNDRFFAVRPEGSVSTLKIQRTERGDSAVYLCASSLNAGQGAGGANVLTFGAGSRLTVL.

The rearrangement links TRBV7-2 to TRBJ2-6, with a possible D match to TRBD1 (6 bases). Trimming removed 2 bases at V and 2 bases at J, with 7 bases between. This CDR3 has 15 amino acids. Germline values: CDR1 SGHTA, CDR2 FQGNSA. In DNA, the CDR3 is TGTGCCAGCAGCTTAAAGGGGGCTGGGGCCAACGTCCTGACTTTC. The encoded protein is CASSLKGAGANVLTF.

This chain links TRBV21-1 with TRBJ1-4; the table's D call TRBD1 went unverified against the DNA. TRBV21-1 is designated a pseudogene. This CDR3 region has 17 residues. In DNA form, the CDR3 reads TGTGCCAGCAGCAAAGTCCCAGGGCTAACTGCTAATGAAAAACTGTTTTTT. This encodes CASSKVPGLTANEKLFF.

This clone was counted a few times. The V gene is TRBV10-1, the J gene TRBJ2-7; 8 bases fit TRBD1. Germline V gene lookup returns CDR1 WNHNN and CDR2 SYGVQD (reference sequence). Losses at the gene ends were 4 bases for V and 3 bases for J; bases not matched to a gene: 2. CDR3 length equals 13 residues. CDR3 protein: CASSGDRNYEQYF. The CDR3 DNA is TGCGCCAGCAGTGGGGACAGGAACTACGAGCAGTACTTC.

CDR3: CASSTTGESYGYTF. CDR3 bases: TGTGCCAGCTCAACGACAGGGGAGAGCTATGGCTACACCTTC. The J gene is TRBJ1-2, the V gene TRBV18; 8 bases match TRBD1. The germline CDR1 and CDR2 sequences are KGHSH and LQKENI. Losses at the gene ends were 5 bases for V and 4 bases for J; bases not matched to a gene: 6. The CDR3 has 14 amino acids.

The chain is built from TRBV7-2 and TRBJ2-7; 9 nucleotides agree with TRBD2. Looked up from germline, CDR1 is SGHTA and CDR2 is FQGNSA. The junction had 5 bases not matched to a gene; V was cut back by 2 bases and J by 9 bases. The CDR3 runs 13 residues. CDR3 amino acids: CASSLNQAGGQYF. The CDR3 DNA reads TGTGCCAGCAGCTTAAATCAAGCGGGGGGGCAGTACTTC.

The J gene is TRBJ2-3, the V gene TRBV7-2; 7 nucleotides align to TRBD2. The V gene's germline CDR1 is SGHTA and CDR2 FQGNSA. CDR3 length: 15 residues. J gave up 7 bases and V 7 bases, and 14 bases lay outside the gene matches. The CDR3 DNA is TGTGCCAGCAACCCGACTAGCCTTACCGGTCATACGCAGTATTTT. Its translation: CASNPTSLTGHTQYF.

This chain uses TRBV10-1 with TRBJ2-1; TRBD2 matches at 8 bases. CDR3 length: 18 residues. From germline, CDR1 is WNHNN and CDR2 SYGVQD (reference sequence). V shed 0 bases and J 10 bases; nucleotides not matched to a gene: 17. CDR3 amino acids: CASSESRASGGRSGEQFF. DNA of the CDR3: TGCGCCAGCAGTGAGTCGAGAGCAAGCGGGGGACGAAGTGGCGAGCAGTTCTTC.

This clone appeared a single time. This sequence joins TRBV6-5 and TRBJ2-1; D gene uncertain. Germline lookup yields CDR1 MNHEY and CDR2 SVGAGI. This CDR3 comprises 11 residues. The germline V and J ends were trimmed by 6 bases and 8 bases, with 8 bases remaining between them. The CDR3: CASSSLDEQFF. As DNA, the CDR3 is TGTGCCAGCAGCTCGTTAGATGAGCAGTTCTTC.

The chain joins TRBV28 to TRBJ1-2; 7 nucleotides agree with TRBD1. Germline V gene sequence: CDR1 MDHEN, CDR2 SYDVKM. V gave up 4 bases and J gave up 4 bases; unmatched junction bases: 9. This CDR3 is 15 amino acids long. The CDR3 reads CASSSGQMSLYGYTF. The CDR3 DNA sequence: TGTGCCAGCAGTTCGGGACAGATGTCTCTCTATGGCTACACCTTC.

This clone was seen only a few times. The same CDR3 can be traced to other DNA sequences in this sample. The CDR3 DNA sequence: TGCGCCAGCAGCTTAGACGTGAGCTCCTACAATGAGCAGTTCTTC. Encoded protein: CASSLDVSSYNEQFF. The J gene is TRBJ2-1, the V gene TRBV5-1; no definite D call. The CDR3 is 15 amino acids. Trimming removed 2 bases at V and 0 bases at J, with 9 bases between. Germline V lookup: CDR1 SGHRS, CDR2 YFSETQ.

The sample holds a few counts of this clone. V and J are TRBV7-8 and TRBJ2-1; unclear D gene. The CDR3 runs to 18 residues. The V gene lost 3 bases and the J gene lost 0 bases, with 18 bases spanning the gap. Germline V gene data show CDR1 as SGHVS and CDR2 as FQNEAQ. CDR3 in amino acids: CASSFFIPGPSSYNEQFF. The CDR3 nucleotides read TGTGCCAGCAGCTTCTTCATACCCGGGCCCAGCTCCTACAATGAGCAGTTCTTC.

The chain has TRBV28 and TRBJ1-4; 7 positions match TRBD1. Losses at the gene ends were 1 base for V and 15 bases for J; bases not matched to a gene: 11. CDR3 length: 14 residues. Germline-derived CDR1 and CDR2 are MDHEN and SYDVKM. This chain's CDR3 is CASSLFKGAGRVFF. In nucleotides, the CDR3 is TGTGCCAGCAGTTTATTTAAGGGGGCGGGAAGGGTGTTTTTT.

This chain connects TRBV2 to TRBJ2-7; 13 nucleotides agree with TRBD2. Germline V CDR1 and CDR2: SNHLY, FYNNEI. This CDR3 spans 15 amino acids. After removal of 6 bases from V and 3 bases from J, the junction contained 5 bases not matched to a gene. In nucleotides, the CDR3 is TGTGCCAGCAGAGAGGGACTAGCGGGATTCTACGAGCAGTACTTC. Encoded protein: CASREGLAGFYEQYF.

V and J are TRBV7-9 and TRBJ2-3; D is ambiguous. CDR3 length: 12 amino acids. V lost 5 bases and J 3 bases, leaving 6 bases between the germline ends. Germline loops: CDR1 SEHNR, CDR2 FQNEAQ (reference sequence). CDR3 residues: CASSPETDTQYF. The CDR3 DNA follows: TGTGCCAGCAGCCCAGAGACAGATACGCAGTATTTT.

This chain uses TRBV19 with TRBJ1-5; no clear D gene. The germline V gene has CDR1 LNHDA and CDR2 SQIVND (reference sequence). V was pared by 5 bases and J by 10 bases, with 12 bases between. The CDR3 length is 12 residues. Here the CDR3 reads CASSVHERPQHF. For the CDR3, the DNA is TGTGCCAGTAGTGTCCATGAGAGACCCCAGCATTTT.

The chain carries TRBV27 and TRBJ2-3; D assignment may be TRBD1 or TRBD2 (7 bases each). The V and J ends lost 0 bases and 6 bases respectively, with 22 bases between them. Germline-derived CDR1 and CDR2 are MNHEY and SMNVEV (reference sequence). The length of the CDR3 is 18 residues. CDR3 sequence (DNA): TGTGCCAGCAGTTTATCGAGGGGGCCCGCGGGAGACGGGGATACGCAGTATTTT. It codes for CASSLSRGPAGDGDTQYF.

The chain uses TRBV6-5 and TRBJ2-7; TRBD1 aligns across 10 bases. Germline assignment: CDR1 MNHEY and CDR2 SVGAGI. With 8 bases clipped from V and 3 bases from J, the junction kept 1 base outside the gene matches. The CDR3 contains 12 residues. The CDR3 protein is CASRDRGYEQYF. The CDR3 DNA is TGTGCCAGCCGGGACAGGGGCTACGAGCAGTACTTC.

CDR3 sequence: CASKTASGANVLTF. The CDR3 DNA sequence: TGTGCCAGCAAAACAGCCTCTGGGGCCAACGTCCTGACTTTC. The chain has TRBV28 and TRBJ2-6, with no clear D. Trimming left V 7 bases short and J 0 bases short, with 7 bases between. Germline CDR1 reads MDHEN; CDR2 reads SYDVKM. The CDR3 length is 14 residues. Full variable domain (rest looked up from reference TRBV28 and TRBJ2-6): DVKVTQSSRYLVKRTGEKVFLECVQDMDHENMFWYRQDPGLGLRLIYFSYDVKMKEKGDIPEGYSVSREKKERFSLILESASTNQTSMYLCASKTASGANVLTFGAGSRLTVL.

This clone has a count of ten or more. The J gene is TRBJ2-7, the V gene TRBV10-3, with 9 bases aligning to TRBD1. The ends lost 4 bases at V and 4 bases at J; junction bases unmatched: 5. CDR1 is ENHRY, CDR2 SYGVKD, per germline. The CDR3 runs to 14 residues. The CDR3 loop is CAISVQGARYEQYF. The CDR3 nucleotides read TGTGCCATCAGTGTACAGGGGGCCAGATACGAGCAGTACTTC.

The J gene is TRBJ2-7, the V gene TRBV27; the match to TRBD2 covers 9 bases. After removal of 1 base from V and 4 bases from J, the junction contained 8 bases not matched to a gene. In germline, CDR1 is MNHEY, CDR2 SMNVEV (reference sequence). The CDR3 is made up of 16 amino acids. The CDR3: CASSLYSAGGRYEQYF. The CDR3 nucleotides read TGTGCCAGCAGTTTATATTCGGCGGGAGGGAGGTACGAGCAGTACTTC.

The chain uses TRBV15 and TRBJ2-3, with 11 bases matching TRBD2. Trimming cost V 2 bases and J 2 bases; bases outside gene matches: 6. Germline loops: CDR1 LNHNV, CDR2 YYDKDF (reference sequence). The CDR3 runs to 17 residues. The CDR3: CATSRTGTSGYTDTQYF. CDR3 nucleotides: TGTGCCACCAGCAGAACAGGGACTAGCGGTTACACAGATACGCAGTATTTT.

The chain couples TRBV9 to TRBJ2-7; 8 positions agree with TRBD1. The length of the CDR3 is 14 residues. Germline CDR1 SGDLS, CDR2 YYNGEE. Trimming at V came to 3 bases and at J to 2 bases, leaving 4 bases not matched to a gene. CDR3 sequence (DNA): TGTGCCAGCAGCGCGGACAGGGCTCCCTACGAGCAGTACTTC. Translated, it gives CASSADRAPYEQYF.

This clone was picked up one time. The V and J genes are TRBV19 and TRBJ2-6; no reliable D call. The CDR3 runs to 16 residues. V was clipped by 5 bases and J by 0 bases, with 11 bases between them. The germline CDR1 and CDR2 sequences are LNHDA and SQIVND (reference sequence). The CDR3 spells CASSPRAISGANVLTF. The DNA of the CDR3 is TGTGCCAGTAGTCCCCGGGCGATCTCTGGGGCCAACGTCCTGACTTTC.

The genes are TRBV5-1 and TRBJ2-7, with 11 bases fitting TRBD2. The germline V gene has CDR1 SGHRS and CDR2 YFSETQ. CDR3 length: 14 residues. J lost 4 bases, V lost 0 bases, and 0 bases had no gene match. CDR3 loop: CASSLASGRYEQYF. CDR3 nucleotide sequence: TGCGCCAGCAGCTTGGCTAGCGGGAGGTACGAGCAGTACTTC.

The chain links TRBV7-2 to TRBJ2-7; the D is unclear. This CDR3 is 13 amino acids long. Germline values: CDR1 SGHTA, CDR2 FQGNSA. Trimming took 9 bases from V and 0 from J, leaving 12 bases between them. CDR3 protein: CASSRRGSYEQYF. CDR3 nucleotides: TGTGCCAGTTCAAGACGTGGCTCCTACGAGCAGTACTTC.

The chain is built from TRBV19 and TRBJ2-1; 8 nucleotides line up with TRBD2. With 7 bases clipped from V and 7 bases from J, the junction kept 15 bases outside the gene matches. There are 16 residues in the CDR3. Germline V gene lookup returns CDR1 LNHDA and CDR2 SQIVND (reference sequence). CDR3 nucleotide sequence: TGTGCCAGTACTCATGCGGGAGGAACCCCTTTAAATGAGCAGTTCTTC. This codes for CASTHAGGTPLNEQFF. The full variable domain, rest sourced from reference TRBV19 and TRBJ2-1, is DGGITQSPKYLFRKEGQNVTLSCEQNLNHDAMYWYRQDPGQGLRLIYYSQIVNDFQKGDIAEGYSVSREKKESFPLTVTSAQKNPTAFYLCASTHAGGTPLNEQFFGPGTRLTVL.